This T cell receptor beta chain was profiled in a study of T cell responses to AZD1222 COVID-19 vaccine (dated by TCRdb to the early 2020s). About the study as a whole: Because spike-specific TCR depth and breadth did not differ between the two schedules, AZD1222 recipients who got a second dose at roughly 4 weeks were pooled with those who got a second dose at roughly 12 weeks. A total of 230 to 250 trial participants underwent TCR sequencing, of whom nearly 210 had received two doses of AZD1222 and 26 had received two doses of the MenACWY control vaccine. Trial participants were enrolled into age subgroups of 18-55, 56-69 and 70-plus years, which contained about 150, 27 and 61 TCR-sequenced participants, respectively.

The CDR3 regions of human TCRbeta chains were analyzed by immunosequencing. In the authors' own workflow: Repertoire TCRs were checked for matches against a reference library of SARS-CoV-2-specific TCRs that had been generated using the MIRA antigen-specificity platform. Breadth was defined as the fraction of unique TCRs that were SARS-CoV-2-associated. Depth was defined as the fraction of total T cells that were SARS-CoV-2-associated. Using the MIRA data, each spike-specific TCR was mapped to the spike region that the TCR reacts to and placed in a CD4 or CD8 class. Log10-transformed breadth and depth values were compared by one-way ANOVA with Sidak's multiple comparisons tests. TCRdb carries this immuneACCESS record with in-frame sequences only. Its versions omit some clonotypes, under half of them owing to an unresolved V gene in the studies checked, with the rest unexplained. V and J calls and clone size are as listed in that table; D and trimming were resolved from the DNA. The sample table holds 150,000 or so clones, of which more than 85% were seen once. The top ten clones comprise approximately 1.5% of the sample.

Of note for this clone: Its binding antigen is unknown. The record has no base qualities; no much larger clone is one base away.

Points the paper makes about the study in general: In the small 56-69-year group, the increase in depth fell short of significance, most likely because of low power. Conclusions about previously exposed vaccinees were limited because only a handful of AZD1222 recipients were SARS-CoV-2 seropositive at baseline. Because no samples from the day 14 peak response were available, repertoires could be characterized only after the peak T cell response. Reportedly, close to half of the unique spike-specific TCRs recognized epitopes lying outside the regions that are mutated in the B.1.351 and B.1.1.7 variants. The whole spike protein was spanned by vaccine-associated CD4 TCRs, and dominant responses were seen in regions 160-218 and 743-854. Most participants were white British and females outnumbered males, and the authors suggested that clonal diversity may have been underestimated. After two AZD1222 doses, both the breadth and the depth of spike-specific TCRs were significantly higher than at day 0 and than in MenACWY recipients.

The time point label for this specimen denotes: baseline before first vaccination. Samples from vaccinated people were obtained from the UK trials COV001 and COV002, which included a single-blind randomized controlled phase 2/3 trial of AZD1222 (ChAdOx1 nCoV-19) in healthy adults. For TCRbeta chain sequencing, PBMC samples were collected from trial participants at day 0 and at day 28 after the second dose. Taken from cysteine to phenylalanine, the CDR3 has 14 residues. The retained sequence is limited to the CDR3, 42 bases, with the frame set at the first base. At the junction V is shortened by 2 bases and J by 2 bases, with 10 bases in between. Reading the germline V gene gives CDR1 MGHDK and CDR2 SYGVNS.

This TCR was sampled from an adult in good health. The source was peripheral blood, collected on day 0 of AZD1222 vaccination. The sequence links TRBV25-1 to TRBJ2-7; the D assignment is uncertain and may be TRBD1 or TRBD2, with 5 bases supporting each. The CDR3 region: CASSEGTVPYEQYF. The DNA sequence follows: TGTGCCAGCAGTGAAGGGACGGTTCCCTACGAGCAGTACTTC.